Listed below are T cell receptor beta chains from one sample, sequenced in a study of cytomegalovirus exposure and HLA in healthy donors. Method: immunoSEQ multiplex PCR; TCRdb's copy keeps in-frame clones and lacks some. The table lists over 150,000 clones, 70% to 90% of them singletons, with 20% to 25% in the top ten. Material for sequencing was PBMCs. Receptor source: a man between 18 and 35 years old in good health and CMV-seropositive. The CDR3 runs from the conserved cysteine through the conserved F or W. A D gene is named only where the DNA matches it firmly. Clone size, where shown, is once, few, many, or a class for clones that have expanded.

TRBV7-2	NA	TRBJ1-1	NA	CASSLRYRQLEAFF	TGTGCCAGCAGCTTAAGGTATAGACAGCTTGAAGCTTTCTTT
TRBV7-9	NA	TRBJ2-3	NA	CASSLLGGGSTDTQYF	TGTGCCAGCAGCTTACTCGGGGGAGGAAGCACAGATACGCAGTATTTT
TRBV7-2	NA	TRBJ1-3	NA	CASRALISGNTIYF	TGTGCCAGTCGCGCGCTCATATCTGGAAACACCATATATTTT
TRBV7-2	TRBD2	TRBJ2-2	NA	CASSLTSGGARTGELFF	TGTGCCAGCAGCCTAACTAGCGGGGGGGCCCGGACCGGGGAGCTGTTTTTT
TRBV25-1	TRBD1	TRBJ1-4	NA	CASSFRTGREKLFF	TGTGCCAGCAGTTTTCGGACAGGTCGCGAAAAACTGTTTTTT
TRBV25-1	NA	TRBJ1-5	few	CASSERLTNQPQHF	TGTGCCAGCAGTGAACGGTTAACGAATCAGCCCCAGCATTTT
TRBV13	TRBD1	TRBJ1-6	few	CASSLGRGRGNSPLHF	TGTGCCAGCAGCTTGGGCAGGGGGCGCGGTAATTCACCCCTCCACTTT
TRBV2	TRBD1	TRBJ1-2	NA	CASSDSGGRGYTF	TGTGCCAGCAGTGACTCAGGGGGCCGCGGCTACACCTTC
TRBV19	NA	TRBJ1-1	NA	CASSMARLAAAFF	TGTGCCAGTAGTATGGCAAGGTTGGCGGCAGCTTTCTTT
TRBV6-5	TRBD1	TRBJ1-1	NA	CASSYDRGATEAFF	TGTGCCAGCAGTTACGACAGGGGGGCCACTGAAGCTTTCTTT
TRBV19	NA	TRBJ1-5	few	CASTLLGPTGNSNQPQHF	TGTGCCAGTACCCTGTTGGGCCCAACAGGGAATAGCAATCAGCCCCAGCATTTT
TRBV7-9	TRBD1	TRBJ2-2	NA	CASSGTGTGLNTGELFF	TGTGCCAGCAGCGGGACGGGGACAGGGCTAAACACCGGGGAGCTGTTTTTT
TRBV5-6	NA	TRBJ1-4	NA	CASSLPGLNEKLFF	TGTGCCAGCAGCTTGCCAGGGCTGAATGAAAAACTGTTTTTT
TRBV4-3	NA	TRBJ1-5	NA	CASSISADQPQHF	TGCGCCAGCAGCATTAGTGCGGATCAGCCCCAGCATTTT
TRBV30	NA	TRBJ1-4	NA	CAWTIGGGNEKLFF	TGTGCCTGGACAATAGGGGGGGGGAATGAAAAACTGTTTTTT
TRBV6-5	NA	TRBJ2-3	NA	CASSLQAGPGDTQYF	TGTGCCAGCAGTCTCCAAGCGGGCCCCGGGGATACGCAGTATTTT
TRBV6-1	TRBD1	TRBJ1-2	NA	CASAGTAPEDYGYTF	TGTGCCAGCGCCGGGACAGCCCCCGAGGATTATGGCTACACCTTC
TRBV10-2	TRBD1	TRBJ2-7	few	CASSDWQGANHEQYF	TGCGCCAGCAGTGATTGGCAGGGGGCGAATCACGAGCAGTACTTC
TRBV5-1	TRBD1	TRBJ1-5	NA	CASRPDRLGEPQHF	TGCGCCAGCAGACCGGACAGGCTCGGTGAGCCCCAGCATTTT
TRBV27	TRBD1	TRBJ2-7	few	CASSLSGQAGQYF	TGTGCCAGCAGTTTATCCGGACAGGCCGGGCAGTACTTC
TRBV25-1	NA	TRBJ1-4	once	CASIRRQGNEKLFF	TGTGCCAGCATCCGTCGTCAGGGCAATGAAAAACTGTTTTTT
TRBV19	TRBD1	TRBJ1-1	NA	CASRPGQGYTEAFF	TGTGCCAGTAGGCCGGGACAGGGGTACACTGAAGCTTTCTTT
TRBV27	NA	TRBJ1-4	NA	CASSSRPVTGPASEKLFF	TGTGCCAGCAGCTCTCGGCCAGTGACAGGTCCTGCCTCCGAAAAACTGTTTTTT
TRBV9	NA	TRBJ2-3	NA	CASSALYLTDTQYF	TGTGCCAGCAGCGCACTCTACTTAACAGATACGCAGTATTTT
TRBV5-4	TRBD1	TRBJ2-1	NA	CASSLGDRVMDEQFF	TGTGCCAGCAGCTTAGGGGACAGGGTTATGGATGAGCAGTTCTTC
TRBV9	TRBD2	TRBJ2-5	few	CASSVIGAGGETQYF	TGTGCCAGCAGCGTAATCGGAGCGGGGGGGGAGACCCAGTACTTC
TRBV6-5	NA	TRBJ1-5	few	CASSLQRSPNQPQHF	TGTGCCAGCAGCCTCCAACGGAGCCCCAATCAGCCCCAGCATTTT